This T cell receptor (beta chain) was documented in a study of a mutant IDH1 vaccine in newly diagnosed glioma. Study-wide background: Patients were started on vaccination 4-6 weeks after radiotherapy alone, or with temozolomide cycles. Former treatment meant radiotherapy, temozolomide, or both; the majority had gotten both.

Points on this clone: Its target is unknown.

Broader study findings: Pseudoprogression apparently tracked independently of changes in top peripheral T cell clonotypes.

The germline V gene encodes CDR1 LNHDA and CDR2 SQIVND (reference sequence). CDR3 length: 15 amino acids. V shed 6 bases and J shed 0 bases, with 14 bases lying between them. The time point is: week 11, during vaccination. Every single dose of the vaccine, 300 ug of mutant IDH1 20-mer peptide, came with topical imiquimod. Method: immunoSEQ multiplex PCR; TCRdb's copy keeps in-frame clones and lacks some. Of roughly 120,000 clones listed, roughly 78% are singletons. This receptor was identified in a man between 35 and 55 years old with glioma. The sequencing here drew on PBMCs, taken from a glioma patient whose treatment included an IDH1 peptide vaccine. This chain connects TRBV19 to TRBJ1-1; D possibly corresponds to TRBD1 (5 bases). The CDR3 sequence is CASSPRTGLNTEAFF. The CDR3 coding sequence is TGTGCCAGTAGCCCTCGTACAGGTTTGAACACTGAAGCTTTCTTT.